Below, 23 T cell receptor beta chains from the same sample are listed, as sequenced in a study of shared clonotypes between healthy human individuals. The protocol was immunoSEQ multiplex PCR, while the TCRdb copy is restricted to in-frame clones and leaves out a portion. The sample records nearly 1 million clones, about 80% being singletons. Sequenced input: memory CD4+ T cells sorted from blood. Subset denoted: CD45RA-negative fraction. The receptors originated from a man aged 18 to 29 in good health.

This chain links TRBV27 with TRBJ2-3; D is unclear. Between the trimmed V and J ends, which lost 5 bases and 2 bases, there was a span of 11 bases. Germline V gene data show CDR1 as MNHEY and CDR2 as SMNVEV (reference sequence). The CDR3 covers 14 residues. CDR3 DNA: TGTGCCAGCAGTAGGCTAGGGAACACAGATACGCAGTATTTT. Translation gives CASSRLGNTDTQYF.

A single count supports this clone. The genes are TRBV7-3 and TRBJ2-3; D is possibly TRBD2 (6 bases). The V and J ends lost 8 bases and 3 bases respectively, with 18 bases between them. CDR1 SGHTA and CDR2 FQGTGA come from the germline V gene. CDR3 size: 15 residues. For the CDR3, the DNA is TGTGCCAGCTCGCTTCTGGGGGGACCTACAGATACGCAGTATTTT. Protein product: CASSLLGGPTDTQYF.

The V and J genes are TRBV11-3 and TRBJ2-3, with D perhaps assigned TRBD1 or TRBD2 (6 bases each). This CDR3 is 14 amino acids long. Germline assignment: CDR1 SGHNT and CDR2 YENEEA. V was shortened by 5 bases and J by 7 bases, with 16 bases between the two germline ends. This chain's CDR3 is CASSGQEGGNTQYF. In DNA form, the CDR3 reads TGTGCCAGCAGCGGCCAGGAGGGGGGAAATACGCAGTATTTT.

The chain joins TRBV18 to TRBJ1-1; D is perhaps TRBD1 (5 bases). The CDR3 sequence is 13 residues long. V lost 6 bases to trimming and J lost 3 bases, with 11 bases between them. The germline V gene encodes CDR1 KGHSH and CDR2 LQKENI. CDR3 nucleotides: TGTGCCAGCTCCGCCGGAGGGGACACTGAAGCTTTCTTT. Its protein product is CASSAGGDTEAFF. The full variable domain, in which reference TRBV18 and TRBJ1-1 provide the parts outside the CDR3, is NAGVMQNPRHLVRRRGQEARLRCSPMKGHSHVYWYRQLPEEGLKFMVYLQKENIIDESGMPKERFSAEFPKEGPSILRIQQVVRGDSAAYFCASSAGGDTEAFFGQGTRLTVV.

The chain is built from TRBV19 and TRBJ2-3; D may be TRBD2 (6 bases). The V gene lost 4 bases and the J gene lost 0 bases, with 11 bases spanning the gap. Germline V gene sequence: CDR1 LNHDA, CDR2 SQIVND (reference sequence). The CDR3 covers 15 residues. CDR3 DNA: TGTGCCAGTAGTAATGCGGGATCCAGCACAGATACGCAGTATTTT. This codes for CASSNAGSSTDTQYF. The full variable domain, completed using reference TRBV19 and TRBJ2-3, is DGGITQSPKYLFRKEGQNVTLSCEQNLNHDAMYWYRQDPGQGLRLIYYSQIVNDFQKGDIAEGYSVSREKKESFPLTVTSAQKNPTAFYLCASSNAGSSTDTQYFGPGTRLTVL.

In DNA form, the CDR3 reads TGTGCCAGCGTGAGGGACAGGGGGTACAATGAGCAGTTCTTC. It is translated as CASVRDRGYNEQFF. J is TRBJ2-1 and V is TRBV2, with TRBD1 matching over 11 bases. This CDR3 has 14 amino acids. V lost 8 bases, J lost 4 bases, and 4 bases stayed unmatched. Germline V gives CDR1 SNHLY, CDR2 FYNNEI.

The chain combines TRBV6-5 with TRBJ2-5, with D unresolved. Germline V gene data show CDR1 as MNHEY and CDR2 as SVGAGI. The CDR3 is 12 amino acids. V was shortened by 5 bases and J by 4 bases, with 8 bases between the two germline ends. The CDR3 bases are TGTGCCAGCAGTGGGGTAGGAGAGACCCAGTACTTC. Its translation: CASSGVGETQYF.

The rearrangement uses TRBV7-2 and TRBJ2-3, with TRBD2 matching 7 bases. CDR3 length equals 14 residues. The germline V gene has CDR1 SGHTA and CDR2 FQGNSA. The V and J ends lost 10 bases and 3 bases, in that order; junction bases with no gene match: 10. CDR3 DNA: TGTGCCACTTTAAATGGCGGGAGTACAGATACGCAGTATTTT. Protein: CATLNGGSTDTQYF.

The chain couples TRBV7-8 to TRBJ2-3; D call uncertain. CDR1 and CDR2 from the germline V gene are SGHVS and FQNEAQ. The CDR3 has 11 residues. Trimming cost V 4 bases and J 10 bases, with 9 bases left between them. This CDR3 reads CASSSQNAQYF. The CDR3 nucleotides are TGTGCCAGCAGCTCCCAGAACGCGCAGTATTTT. The full variable domain, rest sourced from reference TRBV7-8 and TRBJ2-3, is GAGVSQSPRYKVAKRGQDVALRCDPISGHVSLFWYQQALGQGPEFLTYFQNEAQLDKSGLPSDRFFAERPEGSVSTLKIQRTQQEDSAVYLCASSSQNAQYFGPGTRLTVL.

The gene calls are TRBV28 and TRBJ2-6; perhaps TRBD1 as D (5 bases). The germline gives CDR1 MDHEN, CDR2 SYDVKM. V was cut by 5 bases and J by 4 bases, with 12 bases left in between. The CDR3 runs to 15 residues. CDR3 in DNA: TGTGCCAGCAGTACCCAGGGTCCCGGGGCCAACGTCCTGACTTTC. Its protein product is CASSTQGPGANVLTF.

V gene TRBV5-1 combines with J gene TRBJ2-2; possible D gene TRBD1, 6 bases. The germline gives CDR1 SGHRS, CDR2 YFSETQ. Trimming removed 1 base at V and 5 bases at J, with 15 bases between. The CDR3 spans 16 residues. The CDR3 nucleotides are TGCGCCAGCAGCTTGTCTGCGTCAGGGGAAACCGGGGAGCTGTTTTTT. Protein: CASSLSASGETGELFF.

This clone was seen more than once but under ten times. The genes are TRBV14 and TRBJ1-1; a possible D gene is TRBD1 (6 bases). The V gene lost 3 bases and the J gene lost 1 base, with 12 bases spanning the gap. The V gene's germline CDR1 is SGHDN and CDR2 FVKESK. CDR3 length: 15 residues. CDR3 residues: CASSHPRDTNTEAFF. CDR3 coding DNA: TGTGCCAGCAGCCACCCCCGGGACACGAACACTGAAGCTTTCTTT.

The table lists this clone with a few counts. The CDR3 region has the DNA TGTGCCAGCAGTTACGGACAGAATCCGTCACCCCTCCACTTT. Protein product: CASSYGQNPSPLHF. The J gene is TRBJ1-6, the V gene TRBV6-6; TRBD1 might be the D (6 bases). The CDR3 contains 14 residues. CDR1 MNHNY and CDR2 SVGAGI come from the germline V gene (reference sequence). Trimming shortened V by 2 bases and J by 10 bases, and 12 bases separated the two germline ends.

The J gene is TRBJ2-1, the V gene TRBV4-3, with 10 nucleotides matching TRBD2. Germline V lookup: CDR1 LGHNA, CDR2 YSLEER. V dropped 0 bases and J dropped 4; count of bases not matched to a gene: 18. The CDR3 extends over 21 amino acids. The CDR3 coding sequence is TGCGCCAGCAGCCAAGAGTGGGGCTTGGCTAGCGGGAGCACTTATTACAATGAGCAGTTCTTC. It translates to CASSQEWGLASGSTYYNEQFF.

This clone was seen only a few times. The chain couples TRBV7-9 to TRBJ1-3; D not certain. V lost 1 base to trimming and J lost 0 bases, with 10 bases between them. Germline loops: CDR1 SEHNR, CDR2 FQNEAQ (reference sequence). CDR3 length equals 16 residues. Written as DNA, the CDR3 is TGTGCCAGCAGCTTAGAGGGCCGTACCTCTGGAAACACCATATATTTT. It specifies CASSLEGRTSGNTIYF.

The chain links TRBV14 to TRBJ2-1; TRBD1 matches 12 bases. The CDR3 sequence is 16 residues long. Germline values: CDR1 SGHDN, CDR2 FVKESK. V dropped 4 bases and J dropped 8; count of bases not matched to a gene: 9. The CDR3 nucleotides read TGTGCCAGCAGCCCGCTAGTGGGACAGGGGGCTGATGAGCAGTTCTTC. Translated: CASSPLVGQGADEQFF.

This clone was seen a single time. The chain joins TRBV29-1 to TRBJ1-1, with 9 positions matching TRBD1. The trim removed 6 bases at V and 4 bases at J, leaving 6 bases unmatched. CDR3 length equals 13 residues. CDR1 and CDR2 (germline): SQVTM, ANQGSEA. The CDR3 DNA reads TGCAGCGTGGGACAGGGAGTCCCCACTGAAGCTTTCTTT. Protein: CSVGQGVPTEAFF.

The CDR3 nucleotides read TGTGCCAGCAGCTTGGGGCCAGCTTTCTTT. Amino acids: CASSLGPAFF. The rearrangement joins TRBV5-8 to TRBJ1-1; D not certain. Germline lookup yields CDR1 SGHTS and CDR2 YDEGEE. The CDR3 length is 10 residues. V lost 0 bases, J lost 10 bases, and 4 bases lay in between.

The gene calls are TRBV28 and TRBJ1-4; D is possibly TRBD1 (6 bases). Germline V gives CDR1 MDHEN, CDR2 SYDVKM. The length of the CDR3 is 13 residues. V shed 6 bases and J shed 5 bases, with 10 bases lying between them. CDR3 sequence: CASREGGNEKLFF. In DNA, the CDR3 is TGTGCCAGCAGGGAGGGGGGGAATGAAAAACTGTTTTTT.

This chain joins TRBV2 and TRBJ2-3; 8 nucleotides agree with TRBD2. The length of the CDR3 is 16 residues. The trim removed 4 bases at V and 2 bases at J, leaving 8 bases unmatched. The germline gives CDR1 SNHLY, CDR2 FYNNEI. The CDR3 here is CASSVKAGASTDTQYF. CDR3 nucleotides: TGTGCCAGCAGTGTCAAAGCGGGAGCCTCCACAGATACGCAGTATTTT.

The chain is built from TRBV18 and TRBJ2-7; D may be TRBD2 (5 bases). V lost 6 bases and J lost 4, with 19 bases in between. Germline lookup yields CDR1 KGHSH and CDR2 LQKENI. The CDR3 is 15 residues long. The CDR3: CASSTLERGTYEQYF. CDR3 sequence (DNA): TGTGCCAGCTCCACCCTGGAACGGGGTACTTACGAGCAGTACTTC.

This clone was seen a few times. The V call is TRBV29-1, the J call TRBJ2-3; D is uncertain. V lost 4 bases to trimming and J lost 3 bases, with 11 bases between them. This CDR3 has 13 residues. The V gene's germline CDR1 is SQVTM and CDR2 ANQGSEA. The CDR3 is CSVVREMTDTQYF. As DNA, the CDR3 is TGCAGCGTTGTACGAGAGATGACAGATACGCAGTATTTT.

The table lists this clone with a few counts. This chain uses TRBV28 with TRBJ2-5; the match to TRBD2 covers 11 bases. This CDR3 is 15 amino acids long. V shed 2 bases, J shed 7 bases, and the junction held 6 bases outside the gene matches. Germline loops: CDR1 MDHEN, CDR2 SYDVKM. The CDR3 DNA is TGTGCCAGCAGTTTAAACCCCGGACTAGCGGGGACCCAGTACTTC. This sequence encodes CASSLNPGLAGTQYF.